This is a list of T cell receptor beta chains from one sample in a study of CD8 T cells in Susac syndrome. TCRdb reprocessed the immunoSEQ multiplex PCR reads with MiXCR, giving one entry per CDR3 protein. Of some 140,000 distinct CDR3 sequences in the sample, roughly 80% were seen once. Sequencing was performed on CD8+ T cells from PBMCs. The receptors derive from a human donor with multiple sclerosis. Both conserved end residues are part of each CDR3.

V gene	CDR3 protein
TRBV5-1	CASSLDTGTRYYEQYF
TRBV5-8	CASSEGQGFNEKLFF
TRBV6-5	CASSYHAGDTEAFF
TRBV24-1	CATSDLNGDQPQHF
TRBV4-1	CASSQSGQGYEQYF
TRBV28	CASSPPAGIEAFF
TRBV29-1	CSVEDGDNYEQYF
TRBV14	CASSLLSDPEQYF
TRBV7-9	CASSLFSTSNTEAFF
TRBV19	CASSWQGGYEQYF
TRBV7-8	CASSLAGDRESGQPQHF
TRBV12-2	CASRFVGQGFYEQYF
TRBV27	CASSLYGGGGELFF
TRBV27	CASSFSPSQGFAPQRDGYTF
TRBV6-5	CACFDSSQETQYF
TRBV30	CAWSFGIPGTYGYTF
TRBV24-1	CATSDPSGRSSYNEQFF
TRBV6-2/TRBV6-3	CASSSLEFYYNEQFF
TRBV19	CASSIGHGRGLNGANVLTF
TRBV27	CASRIQGLPGSEQFF
TRBV29-1	CSGWENTEAFF
TRBV4-1	CASSSGPSGTQETQYF
TRBV3-1	CASSSRGIGEQFF
TRBV29-1	CSVEGYGYTF
TRBV24-1	CATSDSLAGYYNEQFF
TRBV5-5	CASSLPLLGPWPDTQYF
TRBV25-1	CASSETMGQGAGELFF
TRBV24-1	CATSGPQKGWTGELFF
TRBV3-1	CASSHVNTGELFF
TRBV12-3/TRBV12-4	CASSLARGFSTEAFF
TRBV19	CACGGGYEQYF
TRBV11-2	CASSLISGQASYGYTF
TRBV5-1	CASSRLAYNEQFF